This T cell receptor (beta chain) was documented in a study of CXCR3-negative and CXCR3-positive naive CD8 T cells. Across the whole study: Across all libraries, TRB reads numbered roughly 150 million, with about 1.5 +/- 0.3 million in each library. Study results and limitations: In naive cells, CXCR3-negative and CXCR3-positive subsets had similar TRBV-TRBJ usage; memory cells differed. Greater hydrophobicity was found in TRB CDR3s of CXCR3-positive naive cells than of CXCR3-negative naive cells. No difference in surface CD5 was seen between naive subsets, and TCR strength was inferred from TRB CDR3 properties. Comparably high diversity marked both naive subsets, whereas memory CD8+ cells had much lower diversity.

A note on this clonotype: The antigen remains undetermined.

Germline CDR1 reads DFQATT; CDR2 reads SNEGSKA (reference sequence). The CDR3 is made up of 16 amino acids. The authors made the TRB cDNA libraries by 5' RACE using UMI labels. Reanalyzing the 5' RACE reads, TCRdb keeps one entry per CDR3 protein, without DNA. Recorded here are some 130,000 distinct CDR3 sequences; the top ten clones represent about 0.62%. V and J are TRBV20-1 and TRBJ1-5; lacking DNA, the TRBD1 call made by TCRdb goes unchecked. The receptor comes from a human donor in good health. Some clones in this sample may be carry-over from other donors' samples. The material sequenced was naive CXCR3+ CD8+ T cells from blood. Stated subset: CD45RO-CCR7+CD27+CD95- naive CD8+ T cells expressing CXCR3 (TNR3+). The CDR3 is CSAIDRVDVSNQPQHF.